This T cell receptor beta chain was profiled in a study of OX40 agonist ivuxolimab in advanced cancers. This CDR3 region has 14 residues. Trimming stripped 5 bases from V and 0 bases from J, with 8 bases between. Germline V lookup: CDR1 SGHVS, CDR2 FNYEAQ. Using immunoSEQ multiplex PCR, the repertoire was profiled, and TCRdb retains in-frame clones only, with some absent. This sample has around 20,000 clones; 70% to 85% occur once, and the top ten carry about 16%. V gene TRBV7-6 combines with J gene TRBJ1-3; D unresolved. The material was CD4+ or CD8+ T cells sorted from blood, obtained in a trial of the OX40 agonist ivuxolimab. The TCR comes from an adult with an advanced solid tumor such as melanoma, head and neck, liver or kidney cancer. The DNA for the CDR3 is TGTGCCAGCAGCCTTCTCAGCTCTGGAAACACCATATATTTT. This encodes CASSLLSSGNTIYF.